The rows below give T cell receptor beta chains drawn from one sample of a study of blood T cells in healthy people across ages. TCRdb analysed the 5' RACE reads with MiXCR anew, one entry per CDR3 protein. The table records about 770,000 distinct CDR3 sequences, roughly 44% of them present only once. Sequencing was carried out using blood. The receptor set was obtained from a man aged 60 to 75 in good health. Both conserved end residues are part of each CDR3. Each record gives: clone size, D gene, V gene, J gene, CDR3 DNA, CDR3 protein. D genes are given only for firm matches. Where a row states a size, it is once, few, many or the class of an expanded clone; other rows omit it.

many	NA	TRBV29-1	TRBJ2-5	TGCAGCGTTGAAGGGAACGAACTAAAAGAGACCCAGTACTTC	CSVEGNELKETQYF
few	NA	TRBV29-1	TRBJ1-1	TGCAGCGTTCGGTGGGGGGGCACTGAAGCTTTCTTT	CSVRWGGTEAFF
NA	TRBD1	TRBV20-1	TRBJ1-5	TGCAGTGCTAGACCTGCTACAGGGGCCAATCAGCCCCAGCATTTT	CSARPATGANQPQHF
few	NA	TRBV29-1	TRBJ1-2	TGCAGCGTTGAATGGGACTGGGGTGGCTACACCTTC	CSVEWDWGGYTF
few	NA	TRBV30	TRBJ2-7	TGTGCCTGGAGTATAAGTTACGAGCAGTACTTC	CAWSISYEQYF
NA	NA	TRBV12-3/TRBV12-4	TRBJ2-7	TGTGCCAGCACAAAGCAGAGTGGCGGCGGGCAGTACTTC	CASTKQSGGGQYF
few	NA	TRBV7-3	TRBJ2-7	TGTGCCAGCAGCGACGACCCAACGAGCTCCTACGAGCAGTACTTC	CASSDDPTSSYEQYF
NA	NA	TRBV6-1	TRBJ1-1	TGTGCCAGCGGTGAAGCGGGGGACACTGAAGCTTTCTTT	CASGEAGDTEAFF
once	NA	TRBV10-3	TRBJ2-7	TGTGCCATCAGTGAGTCAGCGGGCCCCAGCTCCCACGAGCAGTACTTC	CAISESAGPSSHEQYF
NA	TRBD1	TRBV5-1	TRBJ2-1	TGCGCCAGCAGCCTCCGGGGGACAGGGGAAAATGAGCAGTTCTTC	CASSLRGTGENEQFF
few	TRBD1	TRBV5-1	TRBJ2-7	TGCGCCAGCAGCGACAGGGGCCTCACCTACGAGCAGTACTTC	CASSDRGLTYEQYF
few	TRBD1	TRBV6-5	TRBJ2-1	TGTGCCAGCAGTCCCGACAGGGGAGGCAATGAGCAGTTCTTC	CASSPDRGGNEQFF
few	NA	TRBV15	TRBJ2-7	TGTGCCACCAGCAGAGTTGAGGGCCTGGGGGATGAGCAGTACTTC	CATSRVEGLGDEQYF
once	NA	TRBV5-1	TRBJ2-2	TGCGCCAGCAGCCTTTCGGACACCGGGGAGCTGTTTTTT	CASSLSDTGELFF
NA	NA	TRBV7-2	TRBJ2-1	TGTGCCAGCAAACCCGGGGGGCCGTTGGATGAGCAGTTCTTC	CASKPGGPLDEQFF
NA	NA	TRBV27	TRBJ1-5	TGTGCCAGCAGTCCCCGTGGCGGTCAGCCCCAGCATTTT	CASSPRGGQPQHF
NA	TRBD1	TRBV6-6	TRBJ2-7	TGTGCCAGCAGTAGAATACAGGGACAGGCCTCCTACGAGCAGTACTTC	CASSRIQGQASYEQYF
NA	NA	TRBV7-2	TRBJ2-5	TGTGCCAGCAGCTTATGGCAGCCCCGCCAAGAGACCCAGTACTTC	CASSLWQPRQETQYF
many	NA	TRBV5-4	TRBJ1-2	TGTGCCAGCAGCTTGGTCGGGCAGAGCTATGGCTACACCTTC	CASSLVGQSYGYTF
many	NA	TRBV5-1	TRBJ2-3	TGCGCCAGCAGCGTGGGGATGCGGGCCACGCAGTATTTT	CASSVGMRATQYF
NA	TRBD2	TRBV20-1	TRBJ2-5	TGCAGTGCTTCTTCTTATCCTTCGGGGGGTAGCGACAATGAGCAGTACTTC	CSASSYPSGGSDNEQYF
few	TRBD1	TRBV6-2/TRBV6-3	TRBJ2-1	TGTGCCAGCACCGAAGGTATCCACCCGGACAGGGTGTACAATGAGCAGTTCTTC	CASTEGIHPDRVYNEQFF
few	NA	TRBV5-6	TRBJ2-6	TGTGCCAGCAGCGATGGGGGGATTCTCTCTGGGGCCAACGTCCTGACTTTC	CASSDGGILSGANVLTF
NA	NA	TRBV11-3	TRBJ1-1	TGTGCCAGCTTTTTTTTCCGGGACACTGAAGCTTTCTTT	CASFFFRDTEAFF
NA	NA	TRBV7-2	TRBJ2-2	TGTGCCAGCACCCTCGGACAGAACACCGGGGAGCTGTTTTTT	CASTLGQNTGELFF
NA	TRBD1	TRBV7-2	TRBJ2-1	TGTGCCAGCAGCCTGGACAGGGGTGATAGCTCCTACAATGAGCAGTTCTTC	CASSLDRGDSSYNEQFF
NA	TRBD2	TRBV20-1	TRBJ2-2	TGCAGTGCTAGGTCACTAAGCGGGAACGGGGAGCCGTTTTTT	CSARSLSGNGEPFF
NA	NA	TRBV7-9	TRBJ1-5	TGTGCCAGCAGCTTATCGATGGGAGTCAATAGCAATCAGCCCCAGCATTTT	CASSLSMGVNSNQPQHF
NA	TRBD1	TRBV6-2/TRBV6-3	TRBJ2-7	TGTGCCAGCAGCAATACAGGGGGCTCGAACAATGAGCAGTACTTC	CASSNTGGSNNEQYF
NA	NA	TRBV6-2/TRBV6-3	TRBJ2-3	TGTGCCAGCAGGATGCAGGGAGGCACAGATACGCAGTATTTT	CASRMQGGTDTQYF
NA	NA	TRBV7-2	TRBJ2-3	TGTGCCAGCAGCTCGAATAGGGGAGATACGCAGTATTTT	CASSSNRGDTQYF
NA	NA	TRBV5-6	TRBJ2-4	TGTGCCAGCAGCTTGAGGGTTGAGGTAAACATTCAGTACTTC	CASSLRVEVNIQYF
few	TRBD1	TRBV5-1	TRBJ2-4	TGCGCCAGCAGCTTGGGGGACAGGGGGTTGGACATTCAGTACTTC	CASSLGDRGLDIQYF
NA	TRBD2	TRBV6-2/TRBV6-3	TRBJ2-7	TGTGCCAGCAGTAGGCTCCCGGGACTAGCGGGGGCCCCTCTCTACGAGCAGTACTTC	CASSRLPGLAGAPLYEQYF
few	NA	TRBV30	TRBJ2-5	TGTGCCTGGGCTACCTTCCAAGAGACCCAGTACTTC	CAWATFQETQYF
NA	TRBD2	TRBV12-3/TRBV12-4	TRBJ2-7	TGTGCCAGCCGCAGGGAGGGCTCCTACGAGCAGTACTTC	CASRREGSYEQYF
NA	TRBD1	TRBV5-1	TRBJ2-5	TGCGCCAGCCTCCGGGACAGGGGATCTGAGGCCCAGTACTTC	CASLRDRGSEAQYF
few	TRBD2	TRBV7-7	TRBJ2-1	TGTGCCAGCAGCTCTTCCTCGGGGACTAGACCATACAATGAGCAGTTCTTC	CASSSSSGTRPYNEQFF
NA	NA	TRBV7-2	TRBJ2-5	TGTGCCAGCAAATCCCTGGCAGTAGAGACCCAGTACTTC	CASKSLAVETQYF
NA	NA	TRBV6-1	TRBJ1-5	TGTGCCAGCAGTGTCCAGGGGTTCAATCAGCCCCAGCATTTT	CASSVQGFNQPQHF
once	TRBD1	TRBV5-6	TRBJ2-5	TGTGCCAGCAGCACCCTTGGACAGGGAAGGAACAATGAGCAGTACTTC	CASSTLGQGRNNEQYF
few	NA	TRBV10-3	TRBJ2-1	TGTGCCATCAGTGAGTCCGGGGGGCCAAGCTCCTACAATGAGCAGTTCTTC	CAISESGGPSSYNEQFF
NA	NA	TRBV20-1	TRBJ1-4	TGCAGTGCTAGAGATCCGGGGCGAGAAAAACTGTTTTTT	CSARDPGREKLFF
NA	TRBD1	TRBV3-1	TRBJ2-3	TGTGCCAGCAGCGAGGGACAGGGAGTCCCAGATACGCAGTATTTT	CASSEGQGVPDTQYF
NA	NA	TRBV6-6	TRBJ1-6	TGTGCCAGCGCCACTGGGCAGGGCGATAATTCACCCCTCCACTTT	CASATGQGDNSPLHF
few	NA	TRBV6-6	TRBJ2-7	TGTGCCAGCAGTTATCCAGGACAGAGCTCCTACGAGCAGTACTTC	CASSYPGQSSYEQYF
NA	TRBD2	TRBV7-4	TRBJ2-7	TGTGCCAGCAGCCCACAATCTAGCGGGGCTTACGAGCAGTACTTC	CASSPQSSGAYEQYF
NA	TRBD2	TRBV4-1	TRBJ2-5	TGCGCCAGCAGCTCCTCGCGGGGGGGCGGACAAGAGACCCAGTACTTC	CASSSSRGGGQETQYF
NA	TRBD1	TRBV4-1	TRBJ2-5	TGCGCCAGCAGCCAACCGATGAGGACAGGCCTGAGAGAGACCCAGTACTTC	CASSQPMRTGLRETQYF
NA	TRBD2	TRBV5-1	TRBJ2-3	TGCGCCAGCAGCTTTCAGCGGGGAATGAGCACAGATACGCAGTATTTT	CASSFQRGMSTDTQYF
NA	NA	TRBV6-6	TRBJ2-3	TGTGCCAGCAGACTAGGGACGGCTAGCACAGATACGCAGTATTTT	CASRLGTASTDTQYF
NA	NA	TRBV28	TRBJ2-7	TGTGCCAGCAGGCAAACAGTGGTGGGCGAGCAGTACTTC	CASRQTVVGEQYF